The 25 T cell receptor beta chains below come from one sample, sequenced in a study of T cell changes during pregnancy in multiple sclerosis. Sequencing was performed with immunoSEQ multiplex PCR; in TCRdb, only in-frame clones are kept and a portion is missing. The table records approximately 100,000 clones, roughly nine tenths of them present only once. This specimen was peripheral blood, taken after pregnancy. The source is a female donor with multiple sclerosis, enrolled in a pregnancy study.

The rearrangement uses TRBV10-3 and TRBJ2-5; D is unclear. This CDR3 comprises 22 residues. Germline V gene sequence: CDR1 ENHRY, CDR2 SYGVKD. V was clipped by 1 base and J by 5 bases, with 35 bases between them. The CDR3 is CAISEFPTSRGRHGGSIETQYF. The CDR3 DNA follows: TGTGCCATCAGTGAGTTTCCCACATCCCGCGGTCGGCACGGCGGAAGTATTGAGACCCAGTACTTC.

The genes are TRBV9 and TRBJ2-2; 7 bases line up with TRBD1. CDR3 length equals 14 residues. V shed 1 base and J 6 bases; nucleotides not matched to a gene: 3. The germline V gene has CDR1 SGDLS and CDR2 YYNGEE. CDR3 nucleotide sequence: TGTGCCAGCAGCGTAAACAGGGGCCCCGGGGAGCTGTTTTTT. It is translated as CASSVNRGPGELFF.

V gene TRBV19 combines with J gene TRBJ1-6; 12 positions agree with TRBD1. CDR1 LNHDA and CDR2 SQIVND come from the germline V gene (reference sequence). CDR3 size: 16 residues. The V segment lost 5 bases and the J segment 10 bases; nucleotides outside the gene matches: 9. The CDR3 DNA reads TGTGCCAGTAGTCTCCAAGGGACAGGGGGCAAGTCACCCCTCCACTTT. Translation: CASSLQGTGGKSPLHF.

The chain employs TRBV13 and TRBJ2-1; 10 bases match TRBD2. This CDR3 region has 17 residues. Germline values: CDR1 PRHDT, CDR2 FYEKMQ (reference sequence). V dropped 4 bases and J dropped 0; count of bases not matched to a gene: 6. In DNA, the CDR3 is TGTGCCAGCAGCTCCCCACTAGCGGGGATCTCCTACAATGAGCAGTTCTTC. Translated: CASSSPLAGISYNEQFF.

The chain combines TRBV2 with TRBJ2-7; tentative D call: TRBD1 (6 bases). This CDR3 comprises 14 residues. CDR1 SNHLY and CDR2 FYNNEI come from the germline V gene. V was shortened by 5 bases and J by 0 bases, with 11 bases between the two germline ends. The CDR3 sequence is CASSLDRLSYEQYF. The CDR3 nucleotides are TGTGCCAGCAGTCTGGACAGACTCTCCTACGAGCAGTACTTC.

The chain employs TRBV6-1 and TRBJ2-7, with no clear D. With 5 bases removed from V and 5 bases from J, the gap between germline ends came to 10 bases. Germline V lookup: CDR1 MNHNS, CDR2 SASEGT. The CDR3 contains 12 residues. The CDR3 coding sequence is TGTGCCAGCAGTCATGACGCGGACGAGCAGTACTTC. This codes for CASSHDADEQYF.

V usage is TRBV4-1 and J usage is TRBJ1-4, with TRBD1 matching over 9 bases. In germline, CDR1 is MGHRA, CDR2 YSYEKL. The CDR3 is 15 amino acids. V lost 3 bases, J lost 5 bases, and 4 bases stayed unmatched. The DNA for the CDR3 is TGCGCCAGCAGCCAGGGACAGGGCGTGAATGAAAAACTGTTTTTT. Encoded protein: CASSQGQGVNEKLFF.

The V call is TRBV28, the J call TRBJ2-3, with a possible D match to TRBD2 (7 bases). CDR3 length: 18 residues. Germline V lookup: CDR1 MDHEN, CDR2 SYDVKM. Trimming removed 8 bases from V and 7 bases from J, with 31 bases in between. Here the CDR3 reads CASYSAGAGYAPGNTQYF. The CDR3 nucleotides read TGTGCCAGCTACTCGGCGGGGGCAGGCTATGCCCCTGGGAATACGCAGTATTTT. The full variable domain, rest sourced from reference TRBV28 and TRBJ2-3, is DVKVTQSSRYLVKRTGEKVFLECVQDMDHENMFWYRQDPGLGLRLIYFSYDVKMKEKGDIPEGYSVSREKKERFSLILESASTNQTSMYLCASYSAGAGYAPGNTQYFGPGTRLTVL.

CDR3 DNA sequence: TGTGCCAGCAGTGATTACTCAGGGAATCCTGAAGCTTTCTTT. As protein: CASSDYSGNPEAFF. V gene TRBV6-1 combines with J gene TRBJ1-1; possibly TRBD1 for D (5 bases). This CDR3 comprises 14 residues. Germline loops: CDR1 MNHNS, CDR2 SASEGT. The V end was cut by 3 bases, the J end by 6 bases, with 14 bases between.

This rearrangement joins TRBV5-8 to TRBJ1-4, with D possibly being TRBD1 (5 bases). CDR3 length: 15 residues. V dropped 0 bases and J dropped 7 bases, with 13 bases sitting between them. Germline V gene data show CDR1 as SGHTS and CDR2 as YDEGEE. The CDR3 DNA reads TGTGCCAGCAGCTTGGGCAGGGAAAGTGTTGAAAAACTGTTTTTT. This gives the protein CASSLGRESVEKLFF.

The chain joins TRBV4-2 to TRBJ1-5, with 7 nucleotides matching TRBD1. CDR1 is LGHNA and CDR2 is YNFKEQ in the germline V gene. Unmatched junction bases numbered 7, after V lost 0 bases and J lost 5 bases. CDR3 length: 16 residues. DNA of the CDR3: TGTGCCAGCAGCCAAGACGACCGGGACAGCTATCAGCCCCAGCATTTT. Translation gives CASSQDDRDSYQPQHF.

The chain carries TRBV9 and TRBJ2-7; 11 bases fit TRBD2. Germline V lookup: CDR1 SGDLS, CDR2 YYNGEE. After removal of 4 bases from V and 5 bases from J, the junction contained 11 bases not matched to a gene. The CDR3 length is 16 residues. The CDR3 DNA follows: TGTGCCAGCAGCCCGACTAGCGGGGTACATTGGGACGAGCAGTACTTC. Residues: CASSPTSGVHWDEQYF.

V gene TRBV5-4 combines with J gene TRBJ1-2, with D tentatively TRBD1 (6 bases). Germline V gives CDR1 SGHNT, CDR2 YYREEE (reference sequence). V was clipped by 1 base and J by 8 bases, with 15 bases between them. The CDR3 is 14 residues long. The CDR3 nucleotides are TGTGCCAGCAGCTTGACAGGGCGAAGGAAGGGCTACACCTTC. Amino acids: CASSLTGRRKGYTF.

The chain links TRBV9 to TRBJ2-1; weak D call: TRBD1 (5 bases). The CDR3 length is 18 residues. CDR1 is SGDLS, CDR2 YYNGEE, per germline. V lost 3 bases to trimming and J lost 5 bases, with 24 bases between them. CDR3 protein: CASSAPTGLGLEHNEQFF. CDR3 coding DNA: TGTGCCAGCAGCGCTCCGACTGGATTGGGGCTCGAACACAATGAGCAGTTCTTC.

The chain joins TRBV9 to TRBJ2-1; 7 positions agree with TRBD2. Germline CDR1 reads SGDLS; CDR2 reads YYNGEE. The CDR3 contains 16 residues. Losses at the gene ends were 3 bases for V and 2 bases for J; bases not matched to a gene: 8. DNA of the CDR3: TGTGCCAGCAGCGGCCATGGCGGGGGAACCTACAATGAGCAGTTCTTC. It is translated as CASSGHGGGTYNEQFF.

The chain links TRBV6-5 to TRBJ2-7, with TRBD2 as a possible D gene (6 bases). The germline V gene encodes CDR1 MNHEY and CDR2 SVGAGI. V dropped 5 bases and J dropped 2 bases, with 16 bases sitting between them. The CDR3 sequence is 15 residues long. CDR3 sequence reads: CASSGSPGDPYEQYF. In DNA, the CDR3 is TGTGCCAGCAGTGGCTCCCCGGGGGACCCCTACGAGCAGTACTTC.

This clone was found a few times. The V and J genes are TRBV7-3 and TRBJ1-2; tentative D call: TRBD1 (6 bases). Trimming stripped 0 bases from V and 6 bases from J, with 17 bases between. The CDR3 contains 16 residues. Germline assignment: CDR1 SGHTA and CDR2 FQGTGA. The CDR3 nucleotides read TGTGCCAGCAGCTTAACGGTGGGGCCAGGGGTAGATGGCTACACCTTC. This translates into CASSLTVGPGVDGYTF.

The chain employs TRBV11-2 and TRBJ2-5, with TRBD2 matching 9 bases. The V gene end was trimmed by 1 base and the J gene end by 4 bases; junction bases not matched to a gene: 4. Germline assignment: CDR1 SGHAT and CDR2 FQNNGV. This CDR3 comprises 15 residues. The CDR3 DNA follows: TGTGCCAGCAGCTTAGGCGGGACTAGCAGAGAGACCCAGTACTTC. Protein: CASSLGGTSRETQYF.

This clone came up once. This chain uses TRBV9 with TRBJ2-3; possible D gene TRBD2, 5 bases. The CDR3 consists of 16 residues. The V end lost 2 bases, the J end lost 4 bases, and 17 bases lay between the germline ends. Germline V gene sequence: CDR1 SGDLS, CDR2 YYNGEE. CDR3 sequence: CASSVEAARLADTQYF. CDR3 DNA: TGTGCCAGCAGCGTTGAAGCGGCCCGACTGGCAGATACGCAGTATTTT.

V and J are TRBV19 and TRBJ2-1, with 10 bases that match TRBD2. After removal of 5 bases from V and 8 bases from J, the junction contained 12 bases not matched to a gene. CDR3 length: 16 residues. Germline values: CDR1 LNHDA, CDR2 SQIVND (reference sequence). CDR3: CASSVLAGAVGDEQFF. Written as DNA, the CDR3 is TGTGCCAGTAGTGTGCTAGCGGGGGCCGTCGGGGATGAGCAGTTCTTC.

The CDR3 DNA is TGCGCCAGCACGAGAACAGGTGGAAACACCATATATTTT. It translates to CASTRTGGNTIYF. The rearrangement uses TRBV4-1 and TRBJ1-3; D is perhaps TRBD1 (5 bases). Trimming left V 7 bases short and J 3 bases short, with 10 bases between. Germline V gene sequence: CDR1 MGHRA, CDR2 YSYEKL. This CDR3 spans 13 amino acids.

The chain is built from TRBV7-6 and TRBJ2-7, with 11 bases fitting TRBD1. The V segment lost 1 base and the J segment 5 bases; nucleotides outside the gene matches: 7. The germline V gene has CDR1 SGHVS and CDR2 FNYEAQ. The CDR3 has 16 amino acids. DNA for the CDR3: TGTGCCAGCAGCTTAGGGTCCGGGACAGGGGGACACGAGCAGTACTTC. Its translation is CASSLGSGTGGHEQYF.

The chain is built from TRBV19 and TRBJ2-2; possibly TRBD2 for D (6 bases). The CDR3 is 15 residues long. V lost 7 bases to trimming and J lost 5 bases, with 17 bases between them. The germline V gene has CDR1 LNHDA and CDR2 SQIVND (reference sequence). CDR3 nucleotides: TGTGCCAGTACCTCCCCGGGGAGGACGACCGGGGAGCTGTTTTTT. This translates into CASTSPGRTTGELFF.

This chain uses TRBV11-1 with TRBJ2-2; D may be TRBD1 (6 bases). This CDR3 is built from 15 residues. The V and J ends lost 6 bases and 3 bases respectively, with 14 bases between them. Germline-derived CDR1 and CDR2 are SGHAT and FQDESV (reference sequence). CDR3 region: CASRPPGTYTGELFF. In DNA, the CDR3 is TGTGCCAGCAGACCCCCCGGGACATACACCGGGGAGCTGTTTTTT.

The chain couples TRBV2 to TRBJ2-6; TRBD1 is a possible D gene (5 bases). Trimming cost V 4 bases and J 2 bases, with 12 bases left between them. There are 16 residues in the CDR3. From germline, CDR1 is SNHLY and CDR2 FYNNEI. The CDR3 loop reads CASSAQGTTGANVLTF. Written as DNA, the CDR3 is TGTGCCAGCAGTGCTCAGGGAACTACTGGGGCCAACGTCCTGACTTTC.